What follows are 22 T cell receptor beta chains derived from one specimen sequenced in a study of T cell responses to AZD1222 COVID-19 vaccine. The data were produced by immunoSEQ multiplex PCR, yet TCRdb's version contains in-frame clones alone and is incomplete. The sample shows about 130,000 clones, around four fifths of them seen only once. Sequencing was performed on peripheral blood, taken on day 0 of AZD1222 vaccination. These receptors were obtained from an adult in good health.

J is TRBJ1-1 and V is TRBV2, with D unclear. Germline loops: CDR1 SNHLY, CDR2 FYNNEI. Trimming took 3 bases from V and 0 from J, leaving 2 bases between them. The CDR3 loop spans 12 amino acids. CDR3 sequence reads: CASSDLNTEAFF. For the CDR3, the DNA is TGTGCCAGCAGTGACTTGAACACTGAAGCTTTCTTT.

This clone was picked up a small number of times. The gene calls are TRBV27 and TRBJ1-4; D perhaps matches TRBD1 (6 bases). The CDR3 covers 15 residues. Per germline, CDR1 MNHEY and CDR2 SMNVEV (reference sequence). Trimming pared 2 bases from V and 5 bases from J, leaving 12 bases between. In DNA form, the CDR3 reads TGTGCCAGCAGTTTAGCAGGGGCCTACAATGAAAAACTGTTTTTT. It encodes CASSLAGAYNEKLFF. Full variable domain (outside the CDR3, taken from reference TRBV27 and TRBJ1-4): EAQVTQNPRYLITVTGKKLTVTCSQNMNHEYMSWYRQDPGLGLRQIYYSMNVEVTDKGDVPEGYKVSRKEKRNFPLILESPSPNQTSLYFCASSLAGAYNEKLFFGSGTQLSVL.

The V gene is TRBV5-6, the J gene TRBJ1-4, with unresolved D. Germline-derived CDR1 and CDR2 are SGHDT and YYEEEE. Trimming took 4 bases from V and 8 from J, leaving 21 bases between them. There are 16 residues in the CDR3. CDR3 sequence (DNA): TGTGCCAGCAGCCCCCGTACCCAGAGCCTGGAAGAAAAACTGTTTTTT. Residues: CASSPRTQSLEEKLFF. The whole variable domain, remainder taken from reference TRBV5-6 and TRBJ1-4, is DAGVTQSPTHLIKTRGQQVTLRCSPKSGHDTVSWYQQALGQGPQFIFQYYEEEERQRGNFPDRFSGHQFPNYSSELNVNALLLGDSALYLCASSPRTQSLEEKLFFGSGTQLSVL.

The chain links TRBV29-1 to TRBJ1-2; D uncertain. The germline gives CDR1 SQVTM, CDR2 ANQGSEA. The CDR3 is made up of 12 amino acids. V was shortened by 4 bases and J by 7 bases, with 13 bases between the two germline ends. The CDR3 loop is CSVGEGVGGYTF. Here the CDR3 DNA reads TGCAGCGTTGGAGAGGGAGTTGGTGGCTACACCTTC.

The V call is TRBV18, the J call TRBJ1-4; D call uncertain. V lost 1 base to trimming and J lost 0 bases, with 18 bases between them. This CDR3 spans 19 amino acids. Germline V gene lookup returns CDR1 KGHSH and CDR2 LQKENI. In DNA, the CDR3 is TGTGCCAGCTCACCACAATCCTCAGTTCGGCACACAACTAATGAAAAACTGTTTTTT. Amino acid sequence: CASSPQSSVRHTTNEKLFF.

The chain recombines TRBV5-5 with TRBJ1-5, with D unresolved. V was trimmed by 0 bases and J by 0 bases, leaving 7 bases between them. The CDR3 loop spans 15 amino acids. Germline CDR1 reads SGHKS; CDR2 reads YYEKEE (reference sequence). CDR3 loop: CASSLGAHSNQPQHF. CDR3 DNA: TGTGCCAGCAGCTTGGGAGCCCATAGCAATCAGCCCCAGCATTTT.

The rearrangement joins TRBV2 to TRBJ2-5; D tentatively reads TRBD1 or TRBD2 (5 bases each). Trimming removed 5 bases from V and 3 bases from J, with 13 bases in between. Germline CDR1 SNHLY, CDR2 FYNNEI. This CDR3 has 14 residues. The CDR3 here is CASSSGTPKETQYF. CDR3 nucleotides: TGTGCCAGCAGTTCGGGGACGCCGAAAGAGACCCAGTACTTC.

The V call is TRBV5-4, the J call TRBJ1-6, with D tentatively TRBD1 (6 bases). There are 16 residues in the CDR3. V dropped 2 bases and J dropped 8 bases, with 17 bases sitting between them. The germline CDR1 and CDR2 sequences are SGHNT and YYREEE (reference sequence). This CDR3 is CASSFDPTGSHSPLHF. The DNA of the CDR3 is TGTGCCAGCAGCTTTGACCCCACAGGGAGTCATTCACCCCTCCACTTT. The full variable domain, with the rest looked up from reference TRBV5-4 and TRBJ1-6, is ETGVTQSPTHLIKTRGQQVTLRCSSQSGHNTVSWYQQALGQGPQFIFQYYREEENGRGNFPPRFSGLQFPNYSSELNVNALELDDSALYLCASSFDPTGSHSPLHFGNGTRLTVT.

This clone has a single count. The CDR3 DNA follows: TGTGCCAGCAGCCCTAGGCGCAGGGGGGAGAACACTGAAGCTTTCTTT. It specifies CASSPRRRGENTEAFF. The chain combines TRBV3-1 (or the pseudogene TRBV3-2) with TRBJ1-1; TRBD1 matches 7 bases. V dropped 4 bases and J dropped 1; count of bases not matched to a gene: 9. The CDR3 loop spans 16 amino acids. The V gene's germline CDR1 is LGHDT and CDR2 YNNKEL (reference sequence).

This clone has a single count. The chain has TRBV10-3 and TRBJ1-1; D gene unclear. Between the trimmed V and J ends, which lost 0 bases and 1 base, there was a span of 6 bases. This CDR3 has 14 amino acids. CDR1 is ENHRY and CDR2 is SYGVKD in the germline V gene. The CDR3 sequence is CAISESPGNTEAFF. DNA of the CDR3: TGTGCCATCAGTGAGTCACCGGGGAACACTGAAGCTTTCTTT.

The genes are TRBV19 and TRBJ1-1, with unresolved D. The CDR3 length is 15 residues. Germline loops: CDR1 LNHDA, CDR2 SQIVND (reference sequence). Deletions cut 1 base from V and 5 bases from J, with 14 bases between. The CDR3 DNA is TGTGCCAGTAGTATAGCCGGACGGAGGTATACTGAAGCTTTCTTT. This sequence encodes CASSIAGRRYTEAFF.

The genes are TRBV19 and TRBJ1-2, with D possibly TRBD1 on 5 matching bases. Germline CDR1 LNHDA, CDR2 SQIVND (reference sequence). CDR3 length: 15 residues. V was cut by 3 bases and J by 7 bases, with 18 bases left in between. The CDR3 sequence is CASSIQVWGTSGYTF. The CDR3, as DNA: TGTGCCAGTAGTATCCAGGTTTGGGGGACCTCTGGCTACACCTTC.

The CDR3 loop reads CASRGKLAEAFF. CDR3 sequence (DNA): TGTGCCAGCAGAGGGAAGCTTGCTGAAGCTTTCTTT. This chain uses TRBV28 with TRBJ1-1; no reliable D call. The CDR3 runs 12 residues. V lost 6 bases to trimming and J lost 6 bases, with 11 bases between them. Germline CDR1 reads MDHEN; CDR2 reads SYDVKM.

The chain uses TRBV6-1 and TRBJ2-1; maybe TRBD2 (5 bases). The CDR3 loop spans 16 amino acids. CDR1 MNHNS and CDR2 SASEGT come from the germline V gene. V was trimmed by 1 base and J by 4 bases, leaving 14 bases between them. CDR3 DNA sequence: TGTGCCAGCAGTGAAGAAAGACTAATTAAATACAATGAGCAGTTCTTC. Translation gives CASSEERLIKYNEQFF.

The chain links TRBV4-2 to TRBJ1-1; D is ambiguous. The germline gives CDR1 LGHNA, CDR2 YNFKEQ. The CDR3 totals 14 residues. Trimming cost V 0 bases and J 6 bases, with 11 bases left between them. The CDR3 coding sequence is TGTGCCAGCAGCCAAGACGTTCGTAGCCCTGAAGCTTTCTTT. Its protein product is CASSQDVRSPEAFF.

The V call is TRBV5-4, the J call TRBJ2-2; no reliable D call. The CDR3 runs 14 residues. Trimming pared 6 bases from V and 7 bases from J, leaving 16 bases between. Germline CDR1 and CDR2: SGHNT and YYREEE (reference sequence). The CDR3 region is CASTKGPANGELFF. CDR3 sequence (DNA): TGTGCCAGCACCAAGGGCCCAGCGAACGGGGAGCTGTTTTTT.

The V call is TRBV5-1, the J call TRBJ1-2, with 10 bases lining up with TRBD1. In germline, CDR1 is SGHRS, CDR2 YFSETQ. This CDR3 is built from 16 residues. V lost 6 bases, J lost 5 bases, and 13 bases stayed unmatched. The CDR3 region is CASTLEPGTGDYGYTF. CDR3 DNA sequence: TGCGCCAGCACCTTAGAACCCGGGACAGGGGATTATGGCTACACCTTC.

This chain joins TRBV27 and TRBJ1-2; possibly TRBD1 for D (6 bases). The length of the CDR3 is 16 residues. The ends were cut back, 8 bases at V and 7 bases at J, with 26 bases in the middle. Germline-derived CDR1 and CDR2 are MNHEY and SMNVEV (reference sequence). CDR3 sequence reads: CASGHVQGALDSGYTF. The CDR3 DNA is TGTGCCAGCGGCCATGTACAGGGTGCATTGGATAGTGGCTACACCTTC.

The chain carries TRBV29-1 and TRBJ2-1, with TRBD2 as a possible D gene (6 bases). The CDR3 is 16 residues long. Germline CDR1 is SQVTM and CDR2 is ANQGSEA. Trimming cost V 3 bases and J 0 bases, with 15 bases left between them. In DNA form, the CDR3 reads TGCAGCGTTGATCGTCCCGGGACTGCCTCCTACAATGAGCAGTTCTTC. It specifies CSVDRPGTASYNEQFF.

This clone was seen a single time. The V call is TRBV28, the J call TRBJ1-2; TRBD1 is a possible D gene (6 bases). Germline V lookup: CDR1 MDHEN, CDR2 SYDVKM. The CDR3 extends over 14 amino acids. V dropped 2 bases and J dropped 8 bases, with 15 bases sitting between them. The CDR3 DNA is TGTGCCAGCAGTTTAAAAACTCAGGGGAGCGGCTACACCTTC. This codes for CASSLKTQGSGYTF.

This clone is a singleton in its sample. This chain links TRBV10-3 with TRBJ2-7; D is undetermined. Looked up from germline, CDR1 is ENHRY and CDR2 is SYGVKD. CDR3 length: 13 residues. V lost 6 bases to trimming and J lost 4 bases, with 13 bases between them. The CDR3, as DNA: TGTGCCATCAGCAAAGGTGGGTCATACGAGCAGTACTTC. Its translation is CAISKGGSYEQYF.

V usage is TRBV11-2 and J usage is TRBJ2-1; 9 bases align to TRBD2. V shed 6 bases and J 8 bases; nucleotides not matched to a gene: 11. CDR3 length: 15 residues. Germline CDR1 is SGHAT and CDR2 is FQNNGV. The CDR3 DNA reads as TGTGCCAGCAGGGGTTTGCGGGGGGGAATCGATGAGCAGTTCTTC. This sequence encodes CASRGLRGGIDEQFF.